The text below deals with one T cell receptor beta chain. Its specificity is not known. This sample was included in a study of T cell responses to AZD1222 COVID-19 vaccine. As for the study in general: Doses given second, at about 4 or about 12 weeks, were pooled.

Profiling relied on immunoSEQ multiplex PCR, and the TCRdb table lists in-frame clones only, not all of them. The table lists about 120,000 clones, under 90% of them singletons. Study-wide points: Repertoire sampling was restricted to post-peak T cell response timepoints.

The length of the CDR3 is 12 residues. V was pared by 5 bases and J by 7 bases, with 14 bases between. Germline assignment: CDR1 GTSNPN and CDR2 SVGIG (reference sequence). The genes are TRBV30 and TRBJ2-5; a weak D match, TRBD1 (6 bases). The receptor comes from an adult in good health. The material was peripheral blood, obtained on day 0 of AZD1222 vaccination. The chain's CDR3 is CAWGQYAGTQYF. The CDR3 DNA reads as TGTGCCTGGGGACAGTATGCGGGGACCCAGTACTTC. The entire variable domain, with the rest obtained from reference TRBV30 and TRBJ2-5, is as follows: SQTIHQWPATLVQPVGSPLSLECTVEGTSNPNLYWYRQAAGRGLQLLFYSVGIGQISSEVPQNLSASRPQDRQFILSSKKLLLSDSGFYLCAWGQYAGTQYFGPGTRLLVL.